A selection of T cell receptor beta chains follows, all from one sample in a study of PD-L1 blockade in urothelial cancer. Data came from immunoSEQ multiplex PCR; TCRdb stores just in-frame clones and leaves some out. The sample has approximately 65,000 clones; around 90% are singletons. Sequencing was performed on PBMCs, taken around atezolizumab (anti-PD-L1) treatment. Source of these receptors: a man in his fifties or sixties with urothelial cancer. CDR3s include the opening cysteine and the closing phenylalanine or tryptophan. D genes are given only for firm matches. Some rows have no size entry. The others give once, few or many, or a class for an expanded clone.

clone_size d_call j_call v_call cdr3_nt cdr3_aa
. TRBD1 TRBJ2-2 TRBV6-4 TGTGCCAGCAGAGGGGGCCGAAACACCGGGGAGCTGTTTTTT CASRGGRNTGELFF
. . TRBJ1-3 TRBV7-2 TGTGCCAGCAGCTTATTCGGGGGGAGCTCTGGAAACACCATATATTTT CASSLFGGSSGNTIYF
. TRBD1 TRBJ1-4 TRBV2 TGTGCCAGCAGTACCCTCGACAGGGGGGCTAATGAAAAACTGTTTTTT CASSTLDRGANEKLFF
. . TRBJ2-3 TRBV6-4 TGTGCCAGCAGAGGGGATCACACAGATACGCAGTATTTT CASRGDHTDTQYF
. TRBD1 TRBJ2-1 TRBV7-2 TGTGCCAGCAGCTTGAGCGGACAGGCCTACAATGAGCAGTTCTTC CASSLSGQAYNEQFF
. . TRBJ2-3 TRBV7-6 TGTGCCAGCAGCTTACGAGGGGGGGCGGATACGCAGTATTTT CASSLRGGADTQYF
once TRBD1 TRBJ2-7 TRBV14 TGTGCCAGCAGCCAAGATTCCGGGACAGGGGGTTGGTACGAGCAGTACTTC CASSQDSGTGGWYEQYF
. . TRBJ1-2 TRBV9 TGTGCCAGCAGCACTGACACAGGGCTCTATGGCTACACCTTC CASSTDTGLYGYTF
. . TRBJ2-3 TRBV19 TGTGCCAGTAGGCCGGGATCCACAGATACGCAGTATTTT CASRPGSTDTQYF
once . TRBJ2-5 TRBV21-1 TGTGCCAGCAGCAAAATTGCTAGCGGGAGTGATCTTCCTATCCGTTTCTCAAAAGAGACCCAGTACTTC CASSKIASGSDLPIRFSKETQYF
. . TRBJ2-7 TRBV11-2 TGTGCCAGCAGCTTACTGGACACATCCTACGAGCAGTACTTC CASSLLDTSYEQYF
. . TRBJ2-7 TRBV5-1 TGCGCCAGCAGCTTGGGGGCAGGGATCTACGAGCAGTACTTC CASSLGAGIYEQYF
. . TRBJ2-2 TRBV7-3 TGTGCCAGCAGCCCAAAAGGGGGAAGGGGGAACACCGGGGAGCTGTTTTTT CASSPKGGRGNTGELFF
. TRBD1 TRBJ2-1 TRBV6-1 TGTGCCAGCAGCGGGGACAGGCACTCCTACAATGAGCAGTTCTTC CASSGDRHSYNEQFF
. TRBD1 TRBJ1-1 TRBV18 TGTGCCAGCTCACCAGCCCGGGACAGGGGGCTCGTGGGCACTGAAGCTTTCTTT CASSPARDRGLVGTEAFF
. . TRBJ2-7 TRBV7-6 TGTGCTAGCAGTCCCGACAGTTCCCCACCTCTGGAGGAGCAGTACTTC CASSPDSSPPLEEQYF
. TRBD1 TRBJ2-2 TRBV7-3 TGTGCCAGCAGCTCCGGACAGGGCGACACCGGGGAGCTGTTTTTT CASSSGQGDTGELFF
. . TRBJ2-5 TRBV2 TGTGCCAGCAGGTTACGCGGTGGTAAAGAGACCCAGTACTTC CASRLRGGKETQYF
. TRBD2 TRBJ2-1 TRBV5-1 TGCGCCAGCAGCGGCTCAGCGGGATTAACCTACAATGAGCAGTTCTTC CASSGSAGLTYNEQFF
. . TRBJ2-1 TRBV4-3 TGCGCCAGCAGCCAAGAGGGCAACAATGAGCAGTTCTTC CASSQEGNNEQFF
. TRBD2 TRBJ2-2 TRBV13 TGTGCCAGCAGCGGGTCGCCGGGACTAGCTCTCCCTGCCGGGGAGCTGTTTTTT CASSGSPGLALPAGELFF
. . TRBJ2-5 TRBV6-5 TGTGCCAGCAGTTACTCACATAAAGAGACCCAGTACTTC CASSYSHKETQYF
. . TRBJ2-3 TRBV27 TGTGCCAGCAGTTTAATGGCGGAGGGGAGGGATACGCAGTATTTT CASSLMAEGRDTQYF
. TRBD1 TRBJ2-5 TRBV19 TGTGCCAGTAGTATCTTCGGGACAGATCAAGAGACCCAGTACTTC CASSIFGTDQETQYF
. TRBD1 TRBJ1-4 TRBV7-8 TGTGCCAGCAGCCTACAGGGGACTAATGAAAAACTGTTTTTT CASSLQGTNEKLFF
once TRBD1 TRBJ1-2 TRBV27 TGTGCCAGCAGTTCCGGACAGGGTGGCTATGGCTACACCTTC CASSSGQGGYGYTF
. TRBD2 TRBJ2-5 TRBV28 TGTGCCAGCAGTACCGGGACTAGTAGGCGGGCCCAGTACTTC CASSTGTSRRAQYF
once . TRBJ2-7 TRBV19 TGTGCCAGTAGTAACCAGGGTTACGAGCAGTACTTC CASSNQGYEQYF
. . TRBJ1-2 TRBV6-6 TGTGCCAGCAGTTACTCTTCCCGACAGGCGGAAAGTGGCTACACCTTC CASSYSSRQAESGYTF
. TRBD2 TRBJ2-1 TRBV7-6 TGTGCCAGCAGCTCCAGGCGGGGGGGCTGGGATGAGCAGTTCTTC CASSSRRGGWDEQFF
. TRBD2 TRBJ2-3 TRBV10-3 TGTGCCATCAGCGGCGGGAGGGGTTTAGCGGATACGCAGTATTTT CAISGGRGLADTQYF
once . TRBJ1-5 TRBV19 TGTGCCAGTAGCCGGGGGGGCGCTCAGCCCCAGCATTTT CASSRGGAQPQHF
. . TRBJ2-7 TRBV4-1 TGCGCCAGCAGCCAAGAGTGGTGGGGAGATACGTACTTC CASSQEWWGDTYF
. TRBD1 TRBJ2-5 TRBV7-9 TGTGCCAGCAGCCAACCGGCCGGACAGGGAGAGACCCAGTACTTC CASSQPAGQGETQYF